This section outlines one TCR beta chain sequence together with its context. The target of this receptor is not known. Base qualities are not provided; no much larger clone lies one nucleotide away. V and J are truncated by 3 bases and 0 bases respectively, leaving an intervening sequence of 14 bases. The CDR3 sequence holds 15 residues, the cysteine and phenylalanine included. Only the CDR3 DNA stays, 45 bases, in frame from base 1. CDR1 and CDR2 are read off the germline V gene as SQVTM and ANQGSEA. TCRbeta CDR3 regions were amplified from genomic DNA using the immunoSEQ Assay, a bias-controlled multiplex PCR. Turning to the authors' computational methods: Within the assay, amplification of reference gene primers was used to estimate how many nucleated cells each sample contained. Sequence reads were collapsed and filtered to measure the absolute abundance of every unique TCRbeta CDR3 rearrangement. For each sample, productive Simpson clonality was calculated as the square root of Simpson's diversity index across productive rearrangements. Drawn from immuneACCESS, this table holds only the in-frame rearrangements with V and J called that TCRdb kept. Clones are partly lost; checked studies trace under half to an unresolved V gene and leave the rest unexplained. The D gene and trimming were derived from the DNA, and the V and J assignments and clone size from that table. The sample table records around 130,000 clones; roughly 84% of these occur just once. Approximately 18% of the sample goes to the ten largest clones.

This sample is part of a study of blood T cell repertoires in COVID-19 (dated by TCRdb to the early 2020s). Study-wide context: Samples from collaborators originated in the United States, Italy and Spain and spanned both the acute and convalescent phases of COVID-19. The material from the prospective study consisted of cDNA or gDNA derived from T cells, B-cell-depleted T cells, or PBMCs. Subjects who had been exposed to COVID-19, were actively infected with it, or had recovered from it provided the deeply sampled blood TCRbeta repertoires that made up the dataset. The repertoires were released in a freely available public database meant as a resource for research on the immune response to SARS-CoV-2. The samples were drawn from two sources: the first 160 participants of the ongoing ImmuneRACE study, and about 1,300 subjects contributed by 6 global collaborators. The sample metadata nearly always contained a de-identified subject ID, COVID-19 status, age in years and sex. Where available, HLA class I and class II types were obtained from metadata supplied by the sample provider rather than from assay-based typing. The research as a whole found: Clinical and demographic metadata were provided uncurated, with the amount varying by source and participant.

Collaborating institutions collected whole blood in K2EDTA tubes following their own protocols. For TCRbeta analysis, collaborators shipped samples in one of three forms: frozen whole blood, isolated PBMCs, or DNA extracted from either of those sample types. This sequence originates from an elderly woman with acute or convalescent COVID-19. Here the chain combines TRBV29-1 and TRBJ1-2; a tentative D match to TRBD1 spans 5 bases. The source material was peripheral blood. At the DNA level, the sequence is TGCAGCGTTGAGGGGGGACGGAAAACTAACTATGGCTACACCTTC. This yields the protein CSVEGGRKTNYGYTF.